These 21 T cell receptor beta chains were all obtained from the same sample, sequenced in a study of T-cell memory formation after mild COVID-19 (dated by TCRdb to about 2021). The library relied on 5' RACE. Sequencer: Illumina NovaSeq 6000. The public reads were reanalyzed by TCRdb: fastp trimming at Q25, MiXCR alignment, in-frame beta chains only. One record per CDR3 amino acid sequence lists the most common genes and DNA. This sample gives approximately 230,000 distinct CDR3 sequences in total; approximately 16% of them show up just once. Of the sample, about 3.5% is held by the ten largest clones. Sequencing was carried out using PBMCs or a T cell subset sorted from them (not recorded which). Source of these receptors: a man aged 18 to 29 who had mild COVID-19 (a few samples of this study predate the infection). The sample titles of this study are shuffled in the database, so cell type and time point are left out; the donor was told from shared clones.

This clonotype occurred a few times. The V and J genes are TRBV29-1 and TRBJ2-3; tentative D call: TRBD2 (6 bases). This CDR3 comprises 14 residues. Trimming removed 5 bases at V and 0 bases at J, with 12 bases between. CDR1 SQVTM and CDR2 ANQGSEA come from the germline V gene. The CDR3 nucleotides read TGCAGCGTTCGGCGGGACCCTAGCACAGATACGCAGTATTTT. It translates to CSVRRDPSTDTQYF.

J is TRBJ1-4 and V is TRBV7-2; TRBD1 aligns across 10 bases. There are 15 residues in the CDR3. Germline V gene sequence: CDR1 SGHTA, CDR2 FQGNSA. V trimming: 2 bases; J trimming: 7 bases; junction bases outside the gene matches: 4. The CDR3 spells CASSLSGTGAEKLFF. The CDR3 DNA follows: TGTGCCAGCAGCTTATCCGGGACAGGGGCTGAAAAACTGTTTTTT. The full variable domain, rest sourced from reference TRBV7-2 and TRBJ1-4, is GAGVSQSPSNKVTEKGKDVELRCDPISGHTALYWYRQSLGQGLEFLIYFQGNSAPDKSGLPSDRFSAERTGGSVSTLTIQRTQQEDSAVYLCASSLSGTGAEKLFFGSGTQLSVL.

This clonotype was seen a few times. The rearrangement links TRBV5-1 to TRBJ2-7; possible D gene TRBD2, 5 bases. From germline, CDR1 is SGHRS and CDR2 YFSETQ. CDR3 size: 14 residues. Trimming took off 1 base at V and 1 base at J, with 9 bases between the two ends. DNA for the CDR3: TGCGCCAGCAGCTTGTGGGGAGCATCCTACGAGCAGTACTTC. This sequence encodes CASSLWGASYEQYF.

This clonotype was recorded many times. This chain connects TRBV28 to TRBJ2-5; D not resolved. This CDR3 comprises 12 residues. Germline CDR1 MDHEN, CDR2 SYDVKM. Trimming pared 5 bases from V and 1 base from J, leaving 5 bases between. The CDR3 region is CASSGGQETQYF. CDR3 coding DNA: TGTGCCAGCAGTGGCGGCCAAGAGACCCAGTACTTC.

This chain joins TRBV7-3 and TRBJ2-1; 9 nucleotides align to TRBD1. The CDR3 has 18 residues. Unmatched junction bases numbered 14, after V lost 0 bases and J lost 8 bases. Germline-derived CDR1 and CDR2 are SGHTA and FQGTGA. CDR3 sequence: CASSLTALPDRGIDEQFF. CDR3 bases: TGTGCCAGCAGCTTAACGGCTCTCCCGGACAGGGGAATCGATGAGCAGTTCTTC.

This clonotype turned up a few times. The CDR3 region is CASSRGVGGTEAFF. For the CDR3, the DNA is TGTGCCAGCAGCCGGGGGGTTGGAGGCACTGAAGCTTTCTTT. The V call is TRBV6-2 or TRBV6-3, the J call TRBJ1-1, with D possibly TRBD1 on 5 matching bases. The CDR3 consists of 14 residues. Per germline, CDR1 MNHEY and CDR2 SVGEGT. The V end lost 6 bases, the J end lost 4 bases, and 15 bases lay between the germline ends.

The CDR3 here is CASSPGVEGKYEQYV. Written as DNA, the CDR3 is TGTGCCAGCAGCCCCGGGGTGGAGGGCAAATACGAGCAGTACGTC. The chain employs TRBV12-3 or TRBV12-4 and TRBJ2-7, with D possibly TRBD2 on 6 matching bases. The CDR3 contains 15 residues. With 6 bases removed from V and 4 bases from J, the gap between germline ends came to 19 bases.

The chain recombines TRBV4-2 with TRBJ2-5; TRBD2 might be the D (5 bases). V shed 0 bases and J shed 3 bases, with 8 bases lying between them. Germline CDR1 is LGHNA and CDR2 is YNFKEQ. CDR3 length: 14 amino acids. CDR3 protein: CASSQDDGEETQYF. DNA of the CDR3: TGTGCCAGCAGCCAAGACGACGGGGAAGAGACCCAGTACTTC.

This clonotype was recorded a few times. The chain uses TRBV11-2 and TRBJ2-7; 8 nucleotides align to TRBD2. CDR1 is SGHAT, CDR2 FQNNGV, per germline. The CDR3 contains 13 residues. Trimming removed 8 bases from V and 7 bases from J; junction bases left unmatched: 10. The CDR3 nucleotides are TGTGCCAGCCGGGGGACTAGTTCGGGGGAGCAGTACGTC. Translating gives CASRGTSSGEQYV.

This clonotype was counted many times. J is TRBJ2-7 and V is TRBV4-3; D remains ambiguous. V was shortened by 0 bases and J by 4 bases, with 16 bases between the two germline ends. Germline lookup yields CDR1 LGHNA and CDR2 YSLEER. The CDR3 totals 16 residues. The CDR3 DNA reads TGCGCCAGCAGCCAAGAATACGAGACAACCAGATACGAGCAGTACTTC. Protein sequence: CASSQEYETTRYEQYF.

V and J are TRBV5-1 and TRBJ2-5, with D perhaps TRBD2 (6 bases). The CDR3 loop spans 13 amino acids. The germline V gene has CDR1 SGHRS and CDR2 YFSETQ. Between the trimmed V and J ends, which lost 3 bases and 4 bases, there was a span of 10 bases. The CDR3 spells CASSSRDSETQYF. In DNA form, the CDR3 reads TGCGCCAGCAGCTCCCGGGACTCAGAGACCCAGTACTTC.

This clonotype was observed a few times. The junction departs from the called germline gene at one end, perhaps through a read error. V gene TRBV7-7 combines with J gene TRBJ2-5; 8 bases fit TRBD2. Germline assignment: CDR1 SSHAT and CDR2 FNYEAQ (reference sequence). The length of the CDR3 is 15 residues. The CDR3: CASSLGGGGQETQYF. In DNA form, the CDR3 reads TGTGCTAGCAGCCTGGGCGGCGGGGGGCAAGAGACCCAGTACTTC.

This clonotype turned up a few times. This chain's CDR3 is CASSFEGPLGYTF. The CDR3 nucleotides read TGCGCCAGCAGCTTTGAGGGGCCCCTGGGCTACACCTTC. The chain links TRBV5-1 to TRBJ1-2; maybe TRBD1 (5 bases). The CDR3 runs 13 residues. V lost 2 bases to trimming and J lost 8 bases, with 13 bases between them. Germline-derived CDR1 and CDR2 are SGHRS and YFSETQ.

This chain connects TRBV6-5 to TRBJ2-5; 8 positions match TRBD1. Germline assignment: CDR1 MNHEY and CDR2 SVGAGI. The V gene end was trimmed by 2 bases and the J gene end by 5 bases; junction bases not matched to a gene: 13. This CDR3 contains 17 residues. The CDR3 DNA is TGTGCCAGCAGTTACGGTTTGGTAGCAGGGGGCGTTGAGACCCAGTACTTC. It encodes CASSYGLVAGGVETQYF.

This chain uses TRBV20-1 with TRBJ2-7; 7 bases line up with TRBD1. With 2 bases clipped from V and 4 bases from J, the junction kept 11 bases outside the gene matches. The CDR3 has 15 residues. Germline V lookup: CDR1 DFQATT, CDR2 SNEGSKA (reference sequence). CDR3 nucleotides: TGCAGTGCTAGACAAATGCGAGGGGGCTCGTACGAGCAGTACTTC. Translation gives CSARQMRGGSYEQYF.

This clonotype was detected a few times. The genes are TRBV20-1 and TRBJ2-1; 10 nucleotides agree with TRBD2. Germline CDR1 is DFQATT and CDR2 is SNEGSKA (reference sequence). This CDR3 has 13 residues. The V and J ends lost 6 bases and 6 bases, in that order; junction bases with no gene match: 5. The CDR3 DNA follows: TGCAGTGCAACCGGGACTAGCGTCAATGAGCAGTTCTTC. Translating it yields CSATGTSVNEQFF.

This clonotype was recorded a few times. The rearrangement links TRBV5-1 to TRBJ2-5; D possibly matches TRBD1 or TRBD2 (5 bases each). In germline, CDR1 is SGHRS, CDR2 YFSETQ. CDR3 length: 15 amino acids. The V end was cut by 1 base, the J end by 1 base, with 11 bases between. CDR3 amino acids: CASSLTGGAQETQYF. CDR3 sequence (DNA): TGCGCCAGCAGCTTGACAGGAGGCGCCCAAGAGACCCAGTACTTC.

This clonotype turned up a few times. This rearrangement joins TRBV7-2 to TRBJ1-4; TRBD1 might be the D (5 bases). From germline, CDR1 is SGHTA and CDR2 FQGNSA. The CDR3 extends over 13 amino acids. Trimming cost V 3 bases and J 8 bases, with 10 bases left between them. The CDR3 DNA reads as TGTGCCAGCAGCTTTAACAGGCCCGAAAAACTGTTTTTT. This gives the protein CASSFNRPEKLFF.

This clonotype has at least ten counts. The chain uses TRBV5-5 and TRBJ2-3; D gene ambiguous. The CDR3 totals 14 residues. Trimming pared 2 bases from V and 2 bases from J, leaving 9 bases between. Germline V gene data show CDR1 as SGHKS and CDR2 as YYEKEE (reference sequence). DNA of the CDR3: TGTGCCAGCAGCTTAGTAGGGTACACAGATACGCAGTATTTT. Amino acids: CASSLVGYTDTQYF.

The table lists this clonotype with a few counts. This chain joins TRBV9 and TRBJ2-2, with D possibly being TRBD1 or TRBD2 (6 bases each). This CDR3 has 16 residues. From germline, CDR1 is SGDLS and CDR2 YYNGEE. Between the trimmed V and J ends, which lost 4 bases and 1 base, there was a span of 14 bases. The CDR3: CASSFRLGGNTGELFF. CDR3 DNA sequence: TGTGCCAGCAGCTTTAGACTAGGGGGGAACACCGGGGAGCTGTTTTTT. Combining the CDR3 with reference TRBV9 and TRBJ2-2 gives the whole variable domain DSGVTQTPKHLITATGQRVTLRCSPRSGDLSVYWYQQSLDQGLQFLIQYYNGEERAKGNILERFSAQQFPDLHSELNLSSLELGDSALYFCASSFRLGGNTGELFFGEGSRLTVL.

This clonotype was detected a few times. The rearrangement joins TRBV12-3 or TRBV12-4 to TRBJ1-2, with TRBD1 identical over 7 bases. V trimming: 6 bases; J trimming: 5 bases; junction bases outside the gene matches: 9. CDR3 size: 14 residues. CDR3 in amino acids: CASSSRLQGYGYTF. The CDR3 region has the DNA TGTGCCAGCAGCTCTCGATTACAGGGGTATGGCTACACCTTC.